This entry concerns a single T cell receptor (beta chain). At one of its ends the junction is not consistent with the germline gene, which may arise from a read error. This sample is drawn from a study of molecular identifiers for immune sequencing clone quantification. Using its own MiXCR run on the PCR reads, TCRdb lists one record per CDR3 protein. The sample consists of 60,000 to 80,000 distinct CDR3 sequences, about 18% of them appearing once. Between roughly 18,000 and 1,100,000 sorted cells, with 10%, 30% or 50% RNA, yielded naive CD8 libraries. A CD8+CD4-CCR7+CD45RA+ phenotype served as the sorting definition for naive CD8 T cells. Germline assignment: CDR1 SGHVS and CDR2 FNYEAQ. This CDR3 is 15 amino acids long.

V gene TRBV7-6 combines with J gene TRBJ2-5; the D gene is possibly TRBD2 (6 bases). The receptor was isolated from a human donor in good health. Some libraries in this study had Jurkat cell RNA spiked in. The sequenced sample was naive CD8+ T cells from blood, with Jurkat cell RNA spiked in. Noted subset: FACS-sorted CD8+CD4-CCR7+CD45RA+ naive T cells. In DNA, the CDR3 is TGTGCCAGCAGCTTGGAGGGCAGCTACCAAGAGACCCAGTGCTTC. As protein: CASSLEGSYQETQCF.